The rows below give T cell receptor beta chains drawn from one sample of a study of Graves' ophthalmopathy and Graves' hyperthyroidism. MiXCR was run by TCRdb on the multiplex PCR reads, yielding one entry per CDR3 protein. Of 1 million to 1.3 million distinct CDR3 sequences in the sample, about two fifths were seen once. Input material: peripheral blood or thyroid tissue (not recorded which). The receptor set was obtained from an adult man with Graves' hyperthyroidism. Both conserved end residues are part of each CDR3. A D gene is named only where the DNA matches it firmly. Only part of the rows carry a size: once, few, many, or a class if the clone is expanded.

TRBJ2-2,TRBD1,few,TRBV5-1,TGCGCCAGCAGCCTCGACAGGGAAATGATCACCGGGGAGCTGTTTTTT,CASSLDREMITGELFF
TRBJ1-5,.,many,TRBV6-5,TGTGCCAGCAGTTACGGGGGCAATCAGCCCCAGCATTTT,CASSYGGNQPQHF
TRBJ2-5,.,few,TRBV5-5,TGTGCCAGCAGCGGGACAAACCAAGAGACCCAGTACTTC,CASSGTNQETQYF
TRBJ1-2,TRBD1,.,TRBV28,TGTGCCAGCAGTTGGGGGACAGGGCGGGTCTCTGGCTACACCTTC,CASSWGTGRVSGYTF
TRBJ2-7,.,many,TRBV2,TGTGCCAGCAGAATGTCGGACTTTTCTGGCTACGAGCAGTACTTC,CASRMSDFSGYEQYF
TRBJ1-5,.,.,TRBV29-1,TGCAGCTCTAGTCAGGGCGATCAGCCCCAGCATTTT,CSSSQGDQPQHF
TRBJ1-2,.,many,TRBV12-3/TRBV12-4,TGTGCCAGCAGTTCAGCCGCACAGGGAGGAGACACCTTC,CASSSAAQGGDTF
TRBJ2-5,TRBD1,few,TRBV7-3,TGTGCCAGCAGCAAACGACAGGGTCAAGAGACCCAGTACTTC,CASSKRQGQETQYF
TRBJ2-7,TRBD1,few,TRBV30,TGTGCCTGGAGTACCGGGACAGGGATCTACGAGCAGTACTTC,CAWSTGTGIYEQYF
TRBJ2-7,TRBD1,.,TRBV28,TGTGCCAGCAGCCGACAGACAGGGAGCTCCTACGAGCAGTACTTC,CASSRQTGSSYEQYF
TRBJ2-1,.,.,TRBV6-1,TGTGCCCTATCCCGAGGGGGGGTGAATGAGCAGTTCTTC,CALSRGGVNEQFF
TRBJ1-6,TRBD1,many,TRBV2,TGTGCCAGCACCGAGACAGGGGTAAATTCACCCCTCCACTTT,CASTETGVNSPLHF
TRBJ2-5,.,.,TRBV24-1,TGTGCCACGGGAACCGTACAGGGTCGGGAGACCCAGTACTTC,CATGTVQGRETQYF
TRBJ2-7,.,.,TRBV14,TGTGCCAGCAGCCAAGAGAACCCCCTCGAGCAGTACTTC,CASSQENPLEQYF
TRBJ1-3,.,.,TRBV10-3,TGTGCCATCAGTTACTATCGGGACACGCATCGAAACACCATATATTTT,CAISYYRDTHRNTIYF
TRBJ1-6,TRBD1,.,TRBV25-1,TGTGCCAGCAGTAGTACGCCACAGGGGGTGGCACCCCTCCACTTT,CASSSTPQGVAPLHF
TRBJ1-1,TRBD1,.,TRBV4-2,TGTGCCAGCAGCCAAGCCAGACAGGGGGGGACTGAAGCTTTCTTT,CASSQARQGGTEAFF
TRBJ2-2,TRBD1,.,TRBV12-3/TRBV12-4,TGTGCCAGCAGTGCCCGACAGGGGGTCGGTCCCGGGGAGCTGTTTTTT,CASSARQGVGPGELFF
TRBJ1-4,TRBD1,many,TRBV5-1,TGCGCCAGCAGCCACGGGACAGGGAAGGGGGAAAAACTGTTTTTT,CASSHGTGKGEKLFF
TRBJ1-1,.,many,TRBV2,TGTGCCACCACAAAGGGAGGGGTCACGAACACTGAAGCTTTCTTT,CATTKGGVTNTEAFF
TRBJ1-2,TRBD1,many,TRBV4-3,TGCGCCAGCAGCTCAACGACAGGGACCTATGGCTACACCTTC,CASSSTTGTYGYTF
TRBJ1-1,.,.,TRBV6-9,TGTGCCATAACCTGGGGGGGGCTGGGGACTGAAGCTTTCTTT,CAITWGGLGTEAFF
TRBJ1-1,.,many,TRBV19,TGTGCCAGTAGTATTTTGGGCCGCCGCGGGACTGAAGCTTTCTTT,CASSILGRRGTEAFF
TRBJ2-7,TRBD1,.,TRBV9,TGTGCCAGCAGCGGACAGGGGGAGCAGTACTTC,CASSGQGEQYF
TRBJ2-5,.,.,TRBV10-3,TGTGCCATCAGTGATCCTGCGGTCCCTGGGGAGACCCAGTACTTC,CAISDPAVPGETQYF
TRBJ1-6,TRBD1,many,TRBV7-9,TGTGCCAGCAGTCAAACGGGACAGGGGAACTCACCCCTCCACTTT,CASSQTGQGNSPLHF
TRBJ1-1,.,.,TRBV5-5,TGTGCCAGCAGCTTAGCCCCAGGTGAAGCTTTCTTT,CASSLAPGEAFF
TRBJ2-5,.,few,TRBV6-1,TGTGCCAGCGAGGGGGGATTGGGGGAGACCCAGTACTTC,CASEGGLGETQYF
TRBJ1-4,.,many,TRBV2,TGTGCCAGCCGACAGACAACTAATGAAAAACTGTTTTTT,CASRQTTNEKLFF
TRBJ2-5,TRBD2,.,TRBV9,TGTGCCAGCAGCCAAGGAGGTCTAGCGGGGGGGTATCGAGAGACCCAGTACTTC,CASSQGGLAGGYRETQYF